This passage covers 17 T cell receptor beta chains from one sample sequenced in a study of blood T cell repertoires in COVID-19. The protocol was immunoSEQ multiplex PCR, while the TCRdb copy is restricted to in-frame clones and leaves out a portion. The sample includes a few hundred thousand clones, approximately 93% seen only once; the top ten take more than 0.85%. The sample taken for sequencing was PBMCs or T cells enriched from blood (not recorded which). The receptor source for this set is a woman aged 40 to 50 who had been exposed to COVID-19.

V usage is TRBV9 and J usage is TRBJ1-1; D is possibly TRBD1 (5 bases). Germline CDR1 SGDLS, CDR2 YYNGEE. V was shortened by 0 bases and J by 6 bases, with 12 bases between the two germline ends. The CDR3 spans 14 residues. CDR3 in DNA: TGTGCCAGCAGCGTAGCCTCAGGGATCGCTGAAGCTTTCTTT. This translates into CASSVASGIAEAFF.

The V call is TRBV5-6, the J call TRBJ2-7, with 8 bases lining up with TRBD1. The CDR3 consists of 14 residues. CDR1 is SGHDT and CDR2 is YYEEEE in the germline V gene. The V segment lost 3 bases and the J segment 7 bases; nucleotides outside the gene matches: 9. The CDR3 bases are TGTGCCAGCAGCTCCCAGGGGGCGCGTTGGGAGCAGTACTTC. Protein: CASSSQGARWEQYF. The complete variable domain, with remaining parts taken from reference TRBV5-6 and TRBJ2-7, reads DAGVTQSPTHLIKTRGQQVTLRCSPKSGHDTVSWYQQALGQGPQFIFQYYEEEERQRGNFPDRFSGHQFPNYSSELNVNALLLGDSALYLCASSSQGARWEQYFGPGTRLTVT.

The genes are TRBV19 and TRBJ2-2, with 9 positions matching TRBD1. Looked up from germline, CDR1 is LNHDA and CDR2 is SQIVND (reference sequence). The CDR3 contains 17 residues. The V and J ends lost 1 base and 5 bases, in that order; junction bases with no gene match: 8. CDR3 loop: CASSIGQGGTGTGELFF. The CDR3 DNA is TGTGCCAGTAGTATAGGACAAGGGGGGACAGGGACCGGGGAGCTGTTTTTT.

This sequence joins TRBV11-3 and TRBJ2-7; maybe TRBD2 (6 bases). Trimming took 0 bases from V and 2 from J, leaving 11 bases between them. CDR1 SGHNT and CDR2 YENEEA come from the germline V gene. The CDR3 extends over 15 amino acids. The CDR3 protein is CASSLEAGPAYEQYF. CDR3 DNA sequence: TGTGCCAGCAGCTTAGAGGCGGGGCCGGCCTACGAGCAGTACTTC.

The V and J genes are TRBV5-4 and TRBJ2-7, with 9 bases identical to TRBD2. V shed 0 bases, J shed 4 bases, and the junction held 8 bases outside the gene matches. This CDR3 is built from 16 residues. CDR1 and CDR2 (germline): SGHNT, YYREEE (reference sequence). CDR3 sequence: CASSLESGTSLYEQYF. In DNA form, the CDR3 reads TGTGCCAGCAGCTTGGAAAGCGGGACTAGCCTTTACGAGCAGTACTTC.

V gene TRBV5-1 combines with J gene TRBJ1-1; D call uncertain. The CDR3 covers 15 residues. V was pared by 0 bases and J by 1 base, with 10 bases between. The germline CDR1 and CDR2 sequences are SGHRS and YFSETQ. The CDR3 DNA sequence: TGCGCCAGCAGCTTGGCCGGGGTCCCGAACACTGAAGCTTTCTTT. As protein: CASSLAGVPNTEAFF. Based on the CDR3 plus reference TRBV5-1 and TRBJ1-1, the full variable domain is KAGVTQTPRYLIKTRGQQVTLSCSPISGHRSVSWYQQTPGQGLQFLFEYFSETQRNKGNFPGRFSGRQFSNSRSEMNVSTLELGDSALYLCASSLAGVPNTEAFFGQGTRLTVV.

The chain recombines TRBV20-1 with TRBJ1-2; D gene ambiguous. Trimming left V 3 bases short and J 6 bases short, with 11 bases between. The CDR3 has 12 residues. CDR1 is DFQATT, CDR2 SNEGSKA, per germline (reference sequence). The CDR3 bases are TGCAGTGCTAGTAAACCGCGGGATGGCTACACCTTC. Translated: CSASKPRDGYTF.

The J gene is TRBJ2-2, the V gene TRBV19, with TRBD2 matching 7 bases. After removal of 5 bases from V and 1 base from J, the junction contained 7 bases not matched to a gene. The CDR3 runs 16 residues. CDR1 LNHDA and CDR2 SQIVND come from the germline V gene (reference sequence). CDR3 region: CASSRRASGNTGELFF. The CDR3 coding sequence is TGTGCCAGTAGTCGACGCGCTAGCGGGAACACCGGGGAGCTGTTTTTT.

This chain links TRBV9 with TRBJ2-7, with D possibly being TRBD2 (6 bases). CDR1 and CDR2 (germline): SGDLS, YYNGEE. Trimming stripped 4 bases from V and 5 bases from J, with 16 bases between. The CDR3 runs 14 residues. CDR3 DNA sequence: TGTGCCAGCAGCCCTCAAGGGACTTTCGACGAGCAGTACTTC. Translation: CASSPQGTFDEQYF.

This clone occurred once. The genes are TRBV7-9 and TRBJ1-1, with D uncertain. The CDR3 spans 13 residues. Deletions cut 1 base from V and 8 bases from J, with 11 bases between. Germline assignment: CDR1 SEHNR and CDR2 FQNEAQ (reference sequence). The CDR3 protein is CASSLESRREAFF. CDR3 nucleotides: TGTGCCAGCAGCTTAGAATCCCGGCGGGAAGCTTTCTTT.

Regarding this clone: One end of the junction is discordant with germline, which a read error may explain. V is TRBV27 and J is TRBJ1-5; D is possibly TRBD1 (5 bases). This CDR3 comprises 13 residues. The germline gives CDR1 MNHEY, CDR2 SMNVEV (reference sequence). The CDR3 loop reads CARRKGARQPQHF. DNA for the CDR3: TGTGCCCGCAGAAAAGGGGCGCGGCAGCCCCAGCATTTT.

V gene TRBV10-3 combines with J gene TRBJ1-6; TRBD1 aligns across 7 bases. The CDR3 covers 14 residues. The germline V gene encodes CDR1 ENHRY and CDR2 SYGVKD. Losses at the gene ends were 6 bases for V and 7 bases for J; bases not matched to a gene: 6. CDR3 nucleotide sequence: TGTGCCATCAGCTCCGGGACAGACAATTCACCCCTCCACTTT. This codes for CAISSGTDNSPLHF.

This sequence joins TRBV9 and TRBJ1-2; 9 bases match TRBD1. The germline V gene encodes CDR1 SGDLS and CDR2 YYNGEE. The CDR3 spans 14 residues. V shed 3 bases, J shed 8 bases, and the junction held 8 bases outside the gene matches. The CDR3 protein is CASSADRGFWGYTF. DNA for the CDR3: TGTGCCAGCAGCGCGGACAGGGGTTTCTGGGGCTACACCTTC.

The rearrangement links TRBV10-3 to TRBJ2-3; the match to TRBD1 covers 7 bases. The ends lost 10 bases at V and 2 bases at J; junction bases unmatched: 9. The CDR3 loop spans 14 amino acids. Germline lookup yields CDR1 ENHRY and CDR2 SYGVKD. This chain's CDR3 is CATNTGTDTDTQYF. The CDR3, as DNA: TGTGCCACCAATACCGGGACAGACACAGATACGCAGTATTTT.

The CDR3 DNA reads TGCAGCGTTGCACTCCGAGGGGAGACCCAGTACTTC. Translating gives CSVALRGETQYF. The chain combines TRBV29-1 with TRBJ2-5; D might be TRBD2 (5 bases). The germline CDR1 and CDR2 sequences are SQVTM and ANQGSEA. V lost 4 bases and J lost 5, with 11 bases in between. The CDR3 sequence is 12 residues long.

CDR3 in DNA: TGTGCCAGCAGCTGGGGTGGCGGGATGACCTACAATGAGCAGTTCTTC. Its translation: CASSWGGGMTYNEQFF. The V and J genes are TRBV5-4 and TRBJ2-1; tentative D call: TRBD2 (6 bases). CDR3 size: 16 residues. The V end was cut by 3 bases, the J end by 2 bases, with 15 bases between. Per the germline V gene, CDR1 is SGHNT and CDR2 is YYREEE (reference sequence).

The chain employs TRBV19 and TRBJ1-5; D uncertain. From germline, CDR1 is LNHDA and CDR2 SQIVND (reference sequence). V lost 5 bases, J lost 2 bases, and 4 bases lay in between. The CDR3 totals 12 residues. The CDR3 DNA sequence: TGTGCCAGTAGTCCGGGCAATCAGCCCCAGCATTTT. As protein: CASSPGNQPQHF.